This TCR beta chain was profiled in a study of shared clonotypes between healthy human individuals. Overall study findings and caveats: In the sorted subsets, rarefaction showed sequencing was incomplete despite large depth.

Points on this clone: The target antigen is unknown.

Naive CD8 cells comprised CD45RO-negative, CCR7-positively selected cells, excluding terminally differentiated effector memory CD45RA+ cells. Deep-level assay runs were performed. TCRdb keeps only in-frame clones here, not all; method: immunoSEQ multiplex PCR. Of about 2 million clones in the sample, around 96% were seen once. The CDR3 is 14 amino acids. Trimming pared 6 bases from V and 0 bases from J, leaving 8 bases between. The germline V gene encodes CDR1 MNHEY and CDR2 SVGAGI. V usage is TRBV6-5 and J usage is TRBJ2-2; D gene unclear. This sequence was found in a man aged 18 to 29 in good health. The sequencing sample was made of naive CD8+ T cells sorted from blood. The CDR3 DNA reads TGTGCCAGCAGGAACGGACCGAACACCGGGGAGCTGTTTTTT. Translating it yields CASRNGPNTGELFF.